This T cell receptor (beta chain) emerged from a study of blood T cell repertoires in COVID-19. At the level of the study: Sites across the United States, Italy and Spain contributed samples from acute and convalescent COVID-19. Nucleic acid was either cDNA or gDNA, and it came from T cells, B-cell-depleted T cells, or PBMCs.

Per the original data handling: Estimated nucleated cell counts came from reference gene primer amplification. Using immunoSEQ multiplex PCR, the repertoire was profiled, and TCRdb retains in-frame clones only, with some absent. V, J and clone size are taken as reported in that table, and D and trimming were inferred from the DNA itself. The data hold under 110,000 clones, with roughly nine tenths observed a single time. Germline V CDR1 and CDR2: KGHSH, LQKENI. CDR3 size: 14 residues. V shed 4 bases and J 4 bases; nucleotides not matched to a gene: 4. The specimen was peripheral blood. The chain carries TRBV18 and TRBJ1-1; 9 bases are a match to TRBD1. This sequence originates from a man in his fifties with acute or convalescent COVID-19. CDR3 sequence reads: CASSLNRGPTEAFF. CDR3 DNA sequence: TGTGCCAGCTCACTAAACAGGGGGCCCACTGAAGCTTTCTTT.